The clone carrying this T cell receptor (beta chain) came up a few times. With V trimmed by 3 bases and J by 7 bases, 2 bases remained unmatched. The CDR3 spans 13 residues. This specimen comes from a study of identical twins. Each CDR3 protein gets one entry after TCRdb re-called the 5' RACE reads with MiXCR. The sample shows roughly 1.6 million distinct CDR3 sequences, about 31% of them seen only once. Sequenced: cord blood. The TCR sequence derives from a newborn girl in good health. The rearrangement uses TRBV12-3 or TRBV12-4 and TRBJ2-7; 11 nucleotides line up with TRBD2. CDR3 coding DNA: TGTGCCAGCAGTTTCTCTAGCGGGAGGGAGCAGTACTTC. Translated, it gives CASSFSSGREQYF.